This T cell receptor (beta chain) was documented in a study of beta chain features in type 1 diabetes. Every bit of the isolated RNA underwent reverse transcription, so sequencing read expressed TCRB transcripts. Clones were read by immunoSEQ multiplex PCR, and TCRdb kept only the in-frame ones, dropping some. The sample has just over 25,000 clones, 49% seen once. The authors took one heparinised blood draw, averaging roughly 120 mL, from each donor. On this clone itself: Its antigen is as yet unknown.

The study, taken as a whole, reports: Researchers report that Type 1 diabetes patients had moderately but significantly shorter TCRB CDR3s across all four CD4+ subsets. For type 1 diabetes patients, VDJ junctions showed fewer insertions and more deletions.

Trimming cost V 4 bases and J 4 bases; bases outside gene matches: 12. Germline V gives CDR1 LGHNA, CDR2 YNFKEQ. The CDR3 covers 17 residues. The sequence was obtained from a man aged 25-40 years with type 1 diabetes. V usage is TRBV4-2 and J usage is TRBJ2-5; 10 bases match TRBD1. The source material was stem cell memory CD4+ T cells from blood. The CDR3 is CASSPTQTGGTGETQYF. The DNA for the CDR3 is TGTGCCAGCAGCCCGACCCAGACAGGGGGCACGGGAGAGACCCAGTACTTC.